The 30 T cell receptor beta chains below come from one sample, sequenced in a study of cytomegalovirus exposure and HLA in healthy donors. The PCR had 60 Vbeta and 13 Jbeta primers. Sequencing used immunoSEQ multiplex PCR; TCRdb keeps in-frame clones, though not all of them. The repertoire table contains approximately 130,000 clones. The sample comprised PBMCs. The receptors originated from a woman in her fifties or sixties in good health and CMV-seronegative.

The chain combines TRBV11-2 with TRBJ1-2, with 8 bases matching TRBD1. The CDR3 runs 14 residues. Germline-derived CDR1 and CDR2 are SGHAT and FQNNGV. V shed 5 bases, J shed 8 bases, and the junction held 10 bases outside the gene matches. The chain's CDR3 is CASSPPTGVYGYTF. The CDR3 DNA reads TGTGCCAGCAGCCCTCCGACAGGGGTCTACGGCTACACCTTC.

CDR3 sequence: CASSQGIWGPNQPQHF. The DNA for the CDR3 is TGTGCCAGCAGTCAGGGTATTTGGGGGCCTAATCAGCCCCAGCATTTT. The rearrangement joins TRBV5-5 to TRBJ1-5, with D possibly TRBD1 on 6 matching bases. Per germline, CDR1 SGHKS and CDR2 YYEKEE (reference sequence). This CDR3 region has 16 residues. Deletions cut 5 bases from V and 4 bases from J, with 19 bases between.

V and J are TRBV11-2 and TRBJ2-3, with 8 bases aligning to TRBD2. V gave up 1 base and J gave up 3 bases; unmatched junction bases: 12. The CDR3 has 18 amino acids. Germline loops: CDR1 SGHAT, CDR2 FQNNGV. CDR3 region: CASSLVVSWAGGTDTQYF. Here the CDR3 DNA reads TGTGCCAGCAGCTTAGTTGTTAGTTGGGCGGGGGGTACAGATACGCAGTATTTT.

The chain recombines TRBV5-1 with TRBJ2-5, with 7 bases aligning to TRBD1. Germline V gene data show CDR1 as SGHRS and CDR2 as YFSETQ. With 3 bases clipped from V and 2 bases from J, the junction kept 4 bases outside the gene matches. The CDR3 has 14 residues. The CDR3: CASSSTGDQETQYF. Written as DNA, the CDR3 is TGCGCCAGCAGCTCCACAGGGGATCAAGAGACCCAGTACTTC.

V is TRBV9 and J is TRBJ2-1; the match to TRBD2 covers 8 bases. In germline, CDR1 is SGDLS, CDR2 YYNGEE. There are 14 residues in the CDR3. V lost 3 bases and J lost 7; bases outside the gene matches: 6. This CDR3 is CASSAGTSWNEQFF. CDR3 in DNA: TGTGCCAGCAGCGCCGGGACTAGTTGGAATGAGCAGTTCTTC.

The V gene is TRBV30, the J gene TRBJ1-1, with D possibly matching TRBD1 (6 bases). V was pared by 0 bases and J by 7 bases, with 18 bases between. CDR3 length equals 15 residues. Germline CDR1 GTSNPN, CDR2 SVGIG (reference sequence). The CDR3 nucleotides are TGTGCCTGGAGTGTACAGGGCAAAGGGGCGGGTGAAGCTTTCTTT. It is translated as CAWSVQGKGAGEAFF.

Details on this clone: At one end, the junction sequence differs from germline, possibly due to a read error. The chain combines TRBV2 with TRBJ2-5; unclear D gene. Looked up from germline, CDR1 is SNHLY and CDR2 is FYNNEI. The CDR3 has 13 amino acids. The CDR3 DNA reads TGTGCCAGCAGTGACATGTACCAAGAGGCCCAGTACTTC. Protein: CASSDMYQEAQYF.

The chain carries TRBV10-3 and TRBJ2-7; TRBD1 aligns across 7 bases. Germline CDR1 is ENHRY and CDR2 is SYGVKD. Losses at the gene ends were 3 bases for V and 7 bases for J; bases not matched to a gene: 3. CDR3 length: 12 residues. The CDR3 loop is CAISDLGQEQYF. DNA for the CDR3: TGTGCCATCAGTGATTTGGGACAGGAGCAGTACTTC.

The rearrangement joins TRBV28 to TRBJ2-4; D might be TRBD2 (6 bases). CDR3 length: 13 amino acids. Trimming stripped 2 bases from V and 5 bases from J, with 7 bases between. The germline V gene has CDR1 MDHEN and CDR2 SYDVKM. The CDR3 is CASSLPGENIQYF. The CDR3 DNA is TGTGCCAGCAGTTTACCGGGGGAAAACATTCAGTACTTC.

The chain uses TRBV4-2 and TRBJ1-5; D possibly corresponds to TRBD1 (6 bases). The CDR3 is made up of 15 amino acids. CDR1 is LGHNA and CDR2 is YNFKEQ in the germline V gene. V was trimmed by 4 bases and J by 6 bases, leaving 16 bases between them. Written as DNA, the CDR3 is TGTGCCAGCAGCCGGGACGAGGGGGAAGGTCAGCCCCAGCATTTT. Its protein product is CASSRDEGEGQPQHF.

The rearrangement joins TRBV6-1 to TRBJ1-6; 10 positions match TRBD1. Germline V gene lookup returns CDR1 MNHNS and CDR2 SASEGT. CDR3 length: 13 amino acids. J gave up 10 bases and V 6 bases, and 3 bases lay outside the gene matches. The CDR3, as DNA: TGTGCCAGCAGGGAGACAGGGGGCTCACCCCTCCACTTT. Amino acids: CASRETGGSPLHF.

The chain uses TRBV2 and TRBJ2-3; D is unresolved. There are 12 residues in the CDR3. In germline, CDR1 is SNHLY, CDR2 FYNNEI. Trimming cost V 5 bases and J 0 bases, with 3 bases left between them. DNA of the CDR3: TGTGCCAGCAGTCGTAGCACAGATACGCAGTATTTT. Its translation: CASSRSTDTQYF.

The chain uses TRBV29-1 and TRBJ2-5; 9 bases fit TRBD1. Germline V CDR1 and CDR2: SQVTM, ANQGSEA. The J segment lost 4 bases and the V segment lost 0 bases, leaving 6 bases of the junction unmatched. CDR3 length: 15 residues. The DNA for the CDR3 is TGCAGCGTTGAAGAGAGGGGGACAGGGCGAGAGACCCAGTACTTC. Its translation is CSVEERGTGRETQYF.

The chain carries TRBV2 and TRBJ2-3, with D possibly TRBD1 on 6 matching bases. CDR1 SNHLY and CDR2 FYNNEI come from the germline V gene. The V and J ends lost 5 bases and 2 bases respectively, with 17 bases between them. The CDR3 sequence is 16 residues long. DNA of the CDR3: TGTGCCAGCAGTACCTTAACAGGGTATATCACAGATACGCAGTATTTT. Translated: CASSTLTGYITDTQYF.

This sequence joins TRBV7-2 and TRBJ1-2; D might be TRBD1 (6 bases). From germline, CDR1 is SGHTA and CDR2 FQGNSA. The CDR3 totals 16 residues. V lost 1 base, J lost 4 bases, and 16 bases lay in between. In DNA, the CDR3 is TGTGCCAGCAGCTTAGTTGGGGGAGGGGGGGCCTATGGCTACACCTTC. Translating it yields CASSLVGGGGAYGYTF.

The chain employs TRBV11-2 and TRBJ2-7; the match to TRBD1 covers 7 bases. V was clipped by 5 bases and J by 0 bases; unmatched bases: 10. This CDR3 region has 16 residues. CDR1 is SGHAT and CDR2 is FQNNGV in the germline V gene. CDR3: CASSISGTVISYEQYF. The CDR3 DNA reads TGTGCCAGCAGCATATCCGGGACAGTAATCTCCTACGAGCAGTACTTC.

The chain carries TRBV29-1 and TRBJ2-7, with a weak D call TRBD1 (6 bases). This CDR3 is 13 amino acids long. The V gene's germline CDR1 is SQVTM and CDR2 ANQGSEA. Trimming stripped 7 bases from V and 3 bases from J, with 16 bases between. CDR3 sequence (DNA): TGCAGCGGCGCACAGGGCGTCGGCTACGAGCAGTACTTC. Translating gives CSGAQGVGYEQYF.

The chain has TRBV11-2 and TRBJ1-1; no clear D gene. The CDR3 is 13 residues long. V was clipped by 2 bases and J by 1 base, with 5 bases between them. Germline CDR1 is SGHAT and CDR2 is FQNNGV. As DNA, the CDR3 is TGTGCCAGCAGCTTAATAGAGAACACTGAAGCTTTCTTT. It codes for CASSLIENTEAFF.

About this clone itself: A read error may produce the germline difference seen at one junction end. Other DNA sequences in this specimen translate into the identical CDR3. The rearrangement uses TRBV5-4 and TRBJ2-7, with TRBD1 as a possible D gene (5 bases). CDR3 length: 14 amino acids. CDR1 is SGHNT, CDR2 YYREEE, per germline (reference sequence). CDR3 protein: CASSLGDRPYEQYF. Written as DNA, the CDR3 is TGTGCCAGCAGCTTGGGAGACAGACCCTATGAGCAGTACTTC.

The rearrangement joins TRBV2 to TRBJ2-3; D might be TRBD2 (5 bases). The CDR3 totals 15 residues. Trimming shortened V by 6 bases and J by 0 bases, and 13 bases separated the two germline ends. The V gene's germline CDR1 is SNHLY and CDR2 FYNNEI. The CDR3 DNA follows: TGTGCCAGCAGGGTTAGCGCCTCTAGCACAGATACGCAGTATTTT. It codes for CASRVSASSTDTQYF.

The CDR3 region is CASSGDSRIAFF. The DNA of the CDR3 is TGTGCCAGTAGTGGGGACAGCAGGATAGCTTTCTTT. The gene calls are TRBV19 and TRBJ1-1; 7 positions match TRBD1. V dropped 5 bases and J dropped 10; count of bases not matched to a gene: 7. Germline V gene sequence: CDR1 LNHDA, CDR2 SQIVND (reference sequence). This CDR3 has 12 amino acids.

The chain uses TRBV5-1 and TRBJ2-5; 9 nucleotides align to TRBD1. The tail of the sequence fits TRBJ2-7 better, so the J call may be wrong. CDR1 is SGHRS, CDR2 YFSETQ, per germline. The CDR3 extends over 16 amino acids. CDR3 in amino acids: CASSPTGGSFSYEQYF. The DNA for the CDR3 is TGCGCCAGCAGCCCGACAGGGGGAAGCTTCTCCTACGAGCAGTACTTC.

V usage is TRBV6-6 and J usage is TRBJ2-5; the match to TRBD1 covers 10 bases. With 2 bases clipped from V and 2 bases from J, the junction kept 2 bases outside the gene matches. Germline V gene sequence: CDR1 MNHNY, CDR2 SVGAGI (reference sequence). The CDR3 is 15 residues long. The DNA for the CDR3 is TGTGCCAGCAGTTACGGACAGGGGGGTCAAGAGACCCAGTACTTC. It specifies CASSYGQGGQETQYF.

V gene TRBV5-4 combines with J gene TRBJ2-1; TRBD1 is a possible D gene (6 bases). The germline V and J ends were trimmed by 0 bases and 3 bases, with 10 bases remaining between them. Germline V gene sequence: CDR1 SGHNT, CDR2 YYREEE (reference sequence). The CDR3 runs to 15 residues. The CDR3 protein is CASSLGAGVYNEQFF. The CDR3 DNA sequence: TGTGCCAGCAGCTTGGGAGCAGGGGTCTACAATGAGCAGTTCTTC.

CDR3 nucleotides: TGCGCCAGCAGCTCACCTGGGACAGGGTACGGCTACACCTTC. It translates to CASSSPGTGYGYTF. The chain employs TRBV5-1 and TRBJ1-2; 9 bases agree with TRBD1. Trimming took 3 bases from V and 8 from J; bases not matched to a gene: 8. CDR1 SGHRS and CDR2 YFSETQ come from the germline V gene. The CDR3 sequence is 14 residues long.

The rearrangement joins TRBV7-6 to TRBJ2-7; 9 bases align to TRBD1. V shed 4 bases, J shed 0 bases, and the junction held 10 bases outside the gene matches. The CDR3 is 17 amino acids. Germline V CDR1 and CDR2: SGHVS, FNYEAQ. The CDR3 bases are TGTGCCAGCAGCTCGGTGCCGGGACAGGGTACCTCCTACGAGCAGTACTTC. As protein: CASSSVPGQGTSYEQYF.

The J gene is TRBJ2-7, the V gene TRBV28, with TRBD1 matching over 7 bases. Looked up from germline, CDR1 is MDHEN and CDR2 is SYDVKM. V was clipped by 6 bases and J by 7 bases; unmatched bases: 12. There are 14 residues in the CDR3. DNA of the CDR3: TGTGCCAGCAGCGAGACAGGGTTTTCGGGGGAGCAGTACTTC. It encodes CASSETGFSGEQYF.

This chain uses TRBV29-1 with TRBJ1-4; TRBD1 might be the D (5 bases). Trimming left V 4 bases short and J 7 bases short, with 16 bases between. This CDR3 has 14 amino acids. Germline V gives CDR1 SQVTM, CDR2 ANQGSEA. CDR3 loop: CSVVGGGMGEKLFF. The CDR3 DNA follows: TGCAGCGTTGTTGGTGGGGGGATGGGTGAAAAACTGTTTTTT. Variable domain in full (rest from reference TRBV29-1 and TRBJ1-4): SAVISQKPSRDICQRGTSLTIQCQVDSQVTMMFWYRQQPGQSLTLIATANQGSEATYESGFVIDKFPISRPNLTFSTLTVSNMSPEDSSIYLCSVVGGGMGEKLFFGSGTQLSVL.

The chain combines TRBV9 with TRBJ1-2; tentatively, D is TRBD1 (6 bases). CDR1 and CDR2 from the germline V gene are SGDLS and YYNGEE. Trimming cost V 3 bases and J 8 bases, with 20 bases left between them. CDR3 size: 15 residues. The CDR3 region is CASSGYRVASLGYTF. The CDR3 DNA reads as TGTGCCAGCAGCGGATACAGGGTGGCGAGTCTGGGCTACACCTTC.

This chain uses TRBV6-5 with TRBJ2-3; D unclear. Germline V gene data show CDR1 as MNHEY and CDR2 as SVGAGI. This CDR3 has 13 residues. The V end was cut by 2 bases, the J end by 2 bases, with 5 bases between. The CDR3 region is CASSYVSTDTQYF. The CDR3, as DNA: TGTGCCAGCAGTTACGTATCCACAGATACGCAGTATTTT.